These 30 T cell receptor beta chains share one sample of origin, sequenced in a study of T cells in Graves' hyperthyroidism and ophthalmopathy. TCR beta CDR3 regions were amplified from RNA. With the HTBI primer set, the TCR CDR3 went through a first round of RT-PCR. TCRdb re-called the multiplex PCR reads with MiXCR, one entry per CDR3 protein. The sample includes 600,000 to 900,000 distinct CDR3 sequences, around 15% of them seen just once. Sequencing was performed on blood. The receptor set was obtained from a man aged 18 to 30 with Graves' hyperthyroidism.

In this sample, this clonotype turned up many times. V is TRBV28 and J is TRBJ2-7; D not certain. The CDR3 sequence is 13 residues long. Trimming pared 6 bases from V and 2 bases from J, leaving 11 bases between. The V gene's germline CDR1 is MDHEN and CDR2 SYDVKM. CDR3 loop: CASSPLRAYEQYF. CDR3 sequence (DNA): TGTGCCAGCAGCCCCCTTAGAGCCTACGAGCAGTACTTC.

This clonotype was seen only a few times. The chain is built from TRBV20-1 and TRBJ1-2; TRBD1 matches 11 bases. V lost 5 bases to trimming and J lost 7 bases; unmatched junction nucleotides: 6. The CDR3 length is 13 residues. From germline, CDR1 is DFQATT and CDR2 SNEGSKA (reference sequence). CDR3 nucleotide sequence: TGCAGTGCTCGAAGGACAGGGGGCTCTGGCTACACCTTC. It encodes CSARRTGGSGYTF.

This clonotype was observed a few times. The chain joins TRBV5-1 to TRBJ2-2, with TRBD1 identical over 7 bases. The CDR3 is 17 amino acids. CDR1 SGHRS and CDR2 YFSETQ come from the germline V gene. The ends lost 4 bases at V and 3 bases at J; junction bases unmatched: 12. The DNA of the CDR3 is TGCGCCAGCAGCCGGAATGCACAGGGGACGGACACCGGGGAGCTGTTTTTT. Its protein is CASSRNAQGTDTGELFF.

This chain uses TRBV2 with TRBJ2-1; maybe TRBD2 (6 bases). This CDR3 region has 12 residues. Per germline, CDR1 SNHLY and CDR2 FYNNEI. Trimming left V 6 bases short and J 10 bases short, with 13 bases between. The CDR3 DNA follows: TGTGCCAGCAGCCGAGCGGGTACCGAGCAGTTCTTC. Its protein product is CASSRAGTEQFF.

This clonotype was recorded a few times. The V gene is TRBV4-3, the J gene TRBJ1-1; 7 positions agree with TRBD1. From germline, CDR1 is LGHNA and CDR2 YSLEER. The J segment lost 6 bases and the V segment lost 0 bases, leaving 10 bases of the junction unmatched. CDR3 length: 16 residues. CDR3 sequence reads: CASSQDRGGPRAEAFF. The CDR3, as DNA: TGCGCCAGCAGCCAAGATCGAGGGGGCCCGAGGGCTGAAGCTTTCTTT.

This clonotype was observed many times. The genes are TRBV9 and TRBJ2-6; unclear D gene. The CDR3 consists of 14 residues. The V end was cut by 4 bases, the J end by 3 bases, with 8 bases between. In germline, CDR1 is SGDLS, CDR2 YYNGEE. CDR3 nucleotides: TGTGCCAGCAGCCCAACCCTTGGGGCCAACGTCCTGACTTTC. This codes for CASSPTLGANVLTF.

This sequence joins TRBV6-1 and TRBJ2-7, with D unclear. Germline V lookup: CDR1 MNHNS, CDR2 SASEGT. The CDR3 covers 13 residues. V was pared by 8 bases and J by 1 base, with 12 bases between. CDR3 in amino acids: CASCAFVSYEQYF. CDR3 nucleotides: TGTGCCAGCTGTGCCTTCGTTTCCTACGAGCAGTACTTC.

This clonotype was recorded a few times. The chain has TRBV2 and TRBJ2-7; D remains unclear. Germline values: CDR1 SNHLY, CDR2 FYNNEI. Trimming removed 1 base from V and 6 bases from J, with 13 bases in between. The CDR3 totals 14 residues. The CDR3 DNA reads as TGTGCCAGCAGTGAAGGGCGTCCCGCGGCCGAGCAGTACTTC. It yields the protein CASSEGRPAAEQYF.

This chain connects TRBV19 to TRBJ1-5, with D tentatively TRBD1 (5 bases). The V end was cut by 4 bases, the J end by 3 bases, with 13 bases between. The germline V gene encodes CDR1 LNHDA and CDR2 SQIVND (reference sequence). This CDR3 has 15 residues. The CDR3 sequence: CASSRGGVDNQPQHF. In DNA form, the CDR3 reads TGTGCCAGTAGTAGGGGGGGGGTCGACAATCAGCCCCAGCATTTT.

This clonotype was detected a few times. The missing conserved phenylalanine or tryptophan at the end of this CDR3 makes a read error likely. The chain uses TRBV18 and TRBJ1-4; D is unclear. Germline V gene sequence: CDR1 KGHSH, CDR2 LQKENI. V lost 8 bases, J lost 2 bases, and 12 bases lay in between. This CDR3 spans 14 amino acids. This chain's CDR3 is CASREGATNEKLFL. As DNA, the CDR3 is TGTGCCAGCCGTGAGGGTGCCACTAATGAAAAACTGTTTCTT.

This clonotype was counted many times. The chain links TRBV6-1 to TRBJ2-3; 11 bases align to TRBD2. J was trimmed by 4 bases and V by 5 bases; bases with no gene match: 5. This CDR3 is built from 15 residues. The V gene's germline CDR1 is MNHNS and CDR2 SASEGT. Written as DNA, the CDR3 is TGTGCCAGCAGTATAACTAGCGGGAGTGCAGATACGCAGTATTTT. It is translated as CASSITSGSADTQYF.

The chain uses TRBV10-3 and TRBJ2-3; 12 bases map to TRBD2. Losses at the gene ends were 2 bases for V and 2 bases for J; bases not matched to a gene: 2. Looked up from germline, CDR1 is ENHRY and CDR2 is SYGVKD. The CDR3 is 16 residues long. The CDR3 nucleotides read TGTGCCATCAGTGAGAGGACTAGCGGGATCACAGATACGCAGTATTTT. Protein: CAISERTSGITDTQYF.

This clonotype was seen repeatedly, ten times or more. The V gene is TRBV11-1, the J gene TRBJ2-7; TRBD1 is a possible D gene (5 bases). CDR3 length: 15 amino acids. Germline loops: CDR1 SGHAT, CDR2 FQDESV (reference sequence). Trimming pared 4 bases from V and 3 bases from J, leaving 16 bases between. The DNA of the CDR3 is TGTGCCAGCAGCTCCGTGGGCAGGGCCTTCTACGAGCAGTACTTC. This gives the protein CASSSVGRAFYEQYF.

This clonotype was counted at least ten times. The chain has TRBV24-1 and TRBJ2-7; D is perhaps TRBD2 (6 bases). The CDR3 extends over 13 amino acids. V lost 5 bases, J lost 0 bases, and 7 bases lay in between. Per germline, CDR1 KGHDR and CDR2 SFDVKD. The DNA for the CDR3 is TGTGCCACCAGTGCCGGGAGCTCCTACGAGCAGTACTTC. This translates into CATSAGSSYEQYF.

The chain joins TRBV14 to TRBJ2-7, with D maybe TRBD1 (6 bases). V lost 6 bases, J lost 5 bases, and 17 bases lay in between. The CDR3 loop spans 14 amino acids. Germline lookup yields CDR1 SGHDN and CDR2 FVKESK. CDR3 coding DNA: TGTGCCAGCAGTGCTAAACAGGGCGGCCACGAGCAGTACTTC. The encoded protein is CASSAKQGGHEQYF. Complete variable domain (other parts from reference TRBV14 and TRBJ2-7): EAGVTQFPSHSVIEKGQTVTLRCDPISGHDNLYWYRRVMGKEIKFLLHFVKESKQDESGMPNNRFLAERTGGTYSTLKVQPAELEDSGVYFCASSAKQGGHEQYFGPGTRLTVT.

This clonotype came up many times. This chain links TRBV12-3 or TRBV12-4 with TRBJ2-3; D might be TRBD2 (6 bases). The length of the CDR3 is 13 residues. V lost 7 bases, J lost 8 bases, and 16 bases lay in between. CDR3 sequence: CASTPGTLSTQYF. CDR3 coding DNA: TGTGCCAGCACTCCCGGGACTCTGAGTACGCAGTATTTT.

This clonotype was detected ten times or more. The chain uses TRBV27 and TRBJ2-1; D remains unclear. This CDR3 spans 14 amino acids. The germline gives CDR1 MNHEY, CDR2 SMNVEV (reference sequence). V was cut by 2 bases and J by 6 bases, with 11 bases left in between. The CDR3 loop is CASSLRHVGNEQFF. CDR3 nucleotide sequence: TGTGCCAGCAGTTTAAGGCACGTAGGCAATGAGCAGTTCTTC.

The table lists this clonotype with many counts. The V gene is TRBV6-6, the J gene TRBJ1-1, with TRBD1 identical over 7 bases. The CDR3 is 11 residues long. With V trimmed by 2 bases and J by 14 bases, 5 bases remained unmatched. Germline V gene sequence: CDR1 MNHNY, CDR2 SVGAGI (reference sequence). CDR3 sequence (DNA): TGTGCCAGCAGTTACGGACAGGTTAACTTCTTT. This encodes CASSYGQVNFF.

For the CDR3, the DNA is TGTGCCACCCAGGGGGTGCTTAATCAGCCCCAGCATTTT. Protein product: CATQGVLNQPQHF. The rearrangement uses TRBV2 and TRBJ1-5; TRBD1 matches at 7 bases. This CDR3 has 13 amino acids. With V trimmed by 10 bases and J by 4 bases, 7 bases remained unmatched. Germline loops: CDR1 SNHLY, CDR2 FYNNEI.

This chain links TRBV18 with TRBJ1-5, with 10 bases matching TRBD1. Looked up from germline, CDR1 is KGHSH and CDR2 is LQKENI. The CDR3 spans 20 residues. Trimming took 10 bases from V and 0 from J; bases not matched to a gene: 21. Here the CDR3 reads CATPPPYGTGALYSNQPQHF. The CDR3 region has the DNA TGTGCCACCCCTCCACCCTACGGGACAGGGGCCCTGTATAGCAATCAGCCCCAGCATTTT.

This clonotype was counted at least ten times. CDR3 DNA sequence: TGTGCCAGCATCCCGGACAGTGGCACTGAAGCTTTCTTT. Its translation is CASIPDSGTEAFF. The chain combines TRBV12-3 or TRBV12-4 with TRBJ1-1; D possibly corresponds to TRBD1 (6 bases). The ends were cut back, 7 bases at V and 4 bases at J, with 13 bases in the middle. The CDR3 contains 13 residues.

Ten or more counts support this clonotype. The CDR3 nucleotides are TGTGCCAGCTCACCAATCGGACTAGCGGGGTCCTACGAGCAGTACTTC. Residues: CASSPIGLAGSYEQYF. This chain connects TRBV18 to TRBJ2-7; 12 bases agree with TRBD2. The trim removed 2 bases at V and 1 base at J, leaving 3 bases unmatched. Germline CDR1 is KGHSH and CDR2 is LQKENI. This CDR3 spans 16 amino acids.

This clonotype was seen many times. V usage is TRBV28 and J usage is TRBJ2-7, with D possibly TRBD2 on 6 matching bases. This CDR3 spans 12 amino acids. CDR1 is MDHEN, CDR2 SYDVKM, per germline. V was trimmed by 8 bases and J by 3 bases, leaving 11 bases between them. DNA for the CDR3: TGTGCCAGCGGGAGGAACATCTACGAGCAGTACTTC. The encoded protein is CASGRNIYEQYF.

This clonotype has at least ten counts. The chain employs TRBV28 and TRBJ1-1; no clear D gene. The CDR3 has 16 residues. V was pared by 7 bases and J by 0 bases, with 18 bases between. CDR1 is MDHEN, CDR2 SYDVKM, per germline. The CDR3, as DNA: TGTGCCAGCACCACACTCCGGCAGTTCATGAACACTGAAGCTTTCTTT. Translating gives CASTTLRQFMNTEAFF.

This clonotype was found many times. V and J are TRBV7-2 and TRBJ2-7; 9 nucleotides align to TRBD1. This CDR3 is built from 14 residues. Looked up from germline, CDR1 is SGHTA and CDR2 is FQGNSA. Losses at the gene ends were 5 bases for V and 9 bases for J; bases not matched to a gene: 11. CDR3 residues: CASSGTGKGSRQYF. The CDR3 DNA sequence: TGTGCCAGCAGCGGGACAGGGAAGGGAAGTCGGCAGTACTTC.

This clonotype has a handful of counts. The V gene is TRBV6-2 or TRBV6-3, the J gene TRBJ1-5; no clear D. Trimming took 7 bases from V and 4 from J, leaving 14 bases between them. This CDR3 comprises 14 residues. CDR1 and CDR2 from the germline V gene are MNHEY and SVGEGT. CDR3 nucleotides: TGTGCCAGCAATTTTGGCGCAACGAATCAGCCCCAGCATTTT. Protein sequence: CASNFGATNQPQHF.

The chain links TRBV15 to TRBJ2-1; 11 positions agree with TRBD1. CDR1 is LNHNV, CDR2 YYDKDF, per germline (reference sequence). Trimming took 3 bases from V and 8 from J; bases not matched to a gene: 6. The CDR3 sequence is 15 residues long. CDR3 in amino acids: CATSSRDRGFDEQFF. The CDR3 DNA reads as TGTGCCACCAGCAGCCGGGACAGGGGGTTTGATGAGCAGTTCTTC.

There are a few counts of this clonotype. The chain employs TRBV7-2 and TRBJ1-4; maybe TRBD1 (6 bases). Germline V CDR1 and CDR2: SGHTA, FQGNSA. The CDR3 is 15 amino acids. The germline V and J ends were trimmed by 4 bases and 6 bases, with 15 bases remaining between them. The CDR3 is CASSSYGGADEKLFF. The CDR3 coding sequence is TGTGCCAGCAGCTCTTATGGGGGGGCGGATGAAAAACTGTTTTTT.

This clonotype was detected many times. The rearrangement links TRBV3-1 to TRBJ2-7; D gene ambiguous. Per the germline V gene, CDR1 is LGHDT and CDR2 is YNNKEL (reference sequence). Trimming took off 1 base at V and 2 bases at J, with 3 bases between the two ends. The CDR3 length is 12 residues. Written as DNA, the CDR3 is TGTGCCAGCAGCCAAGTAACCTACGAGCAGTACTTC. Its protein is CASSQVTYEQYF.

This clonotype was seen more than once but under ten times. This chain joins TRBV19 and TRBJ1-1; D perhaps matches TRBD1 (6 bases). Deletions cut 7 bases from V and 0 bases from J, with 18 bases between. The CDR3 has 16 residues. From germline, CDR1 is LNHDA and CDR2 SQIVND (reference sequence). The CDR3 reads CASTRQRGGMNTEAFF. The CDR3, as DNA: TGTGCCAGTACCCGACAGCGGGGGGGCATGAACACTGAAGCTTTCTTT.